The 9 T cell receptor beta chains below were found in one sample sequenced in a study of blood T cell repertoires in COVID-19. The data were produced by immunoSEQ multiplex PCR, yet TCRdb's version contains in-frame clones alone and is incomplete. The sample holds 210,000 or so clones; around 82% are singletons and the top ten take over 7%. The sample comprised PBMCs or T cells enriched from blood (not recorded which). These receptors all stem from a woman aged 40-49 years with acute COVID-19.

The chain carries TRBV28 and TRBJ1-1, with D possibly TRBD1 on 6 matching bases. The CDR3 is 14 amino acids. Germline V gene lookup returns CDR1 MDHEN and CDR2 SYDVKM. The V gene lost 8 bases and the J gene lost 5 bases, with 18 bases spanning the gap. This CDR3 is CASLKGGARTEAFF. The CDR3 nucleotides read TGTGCCAGCCTAAAAGGGGGGGCGAGAACTGAAGCTTTCTTT.

DNA for the CDR3: TGCAGTGCTAGTTCCCTCTCTGGGGCCAACGTCCTGACTTTC. Its translation is CSASSLSGANVLTF. The rearrangement joins TRBV20-1 to TRBJ2-6, with unresolved D. This CDR3 region has 14 residues. Trimming left V 3 bases short and J 0 bases short, with 6 bases between. CDR1 DFQATT and CDR2 SNEGSKA come from the germline V gene (reference sequence).

The rearrangement joins TRBV27 to TRBJ2-5; tentative D call: TRBD2 (5 bases). Per germline, CDR1 MNHEY and CDR2 SMNVEV (reference sequence). The CDR3 covers 17 residues. V was trimmed by 5 bases and J by 2 bases, leaving 21 bases between them. CDR3 nucleotides: TGTGCCAGCAGTAACCCCTCCGCTCCGGGGTTTCAAGAGACCCAGTACTTC. Protein sequence: CASSNPSAPGFQETQYF.

The CDR3 region has the DNA TGTGCCAGCAGTGGGCTCTCCGGGGGTAGCAATCAGCCCCAGCATTTT. It specifies CASSGLSGGSNQPQHF. The rearrangement uses TRBV6-1 and TRBJ1-5; D is possibly TRBD1 (5 bases). V lost 4 bases to trimming and J lost 0 bases, with 13 bases between them. In germline, CDR1 is MNHNS, CDR2 SASEGT. This CDR3 is 16 amino acids long.

This chain joins TRBV30 and TRBJ1-4; 7 nucleotides match TRBD1. Germline lookup yields CDR1 GTSNPN and CDR2 SVGIG (reference sequence). After removal of 1 base from V and 8 bases from J, the junction contained 7 bases not matched to a gene. This CDR3 spans 14 amino acids. The CDR3 DNA is TGTGCCTGGAGTGCGACAGGGATGTCGGAAAAACTGTTTTTT. Its protein is CAWSATGMSEKLFF.

The chain joins TRBV5-4 to TRBJ2-4; TRBD1 aligns across 7 bases. The length of the CDR3 is 13 residues. Germline V gene sequence: CDR1 SGHNT, CDR2 YYREEE (reference sequence). V lost 2 bases, J lost 6 bases, and 2 bases stayed unmatched. The CDR3 region has the DNA TGTGCCAGCAGCTTAGGGGGCGGAAACATTCAGTACTTC. Protein sequence: CASSLGGGNIQYF. Full variable domain (rest looked up from reference TRBV5-4 and TRBJ2-4): ETGVTQSPTHLIKTRGQQVTLRCSSQSGHNTVSWYQQALGQGPQFIFQYYREEENGRGNFPPRFSGLQFPNYSSELNVNALELDDSALYLCASSLGGGNIQYFGAGTRLSVL.

V usage is TRBV25-1 and J usage is TRBJ1-1, with a weak D call TRBD1 (6 bases). Germline V gene lookup returns CDR1 MGHDK and CDR2 SYGVNS. V lost 5 bases, J lost 4 bases, and 17 bases lay in between. The CDR3 sequence is 15 residues long. The CDR3 nucleotides are TGTGCCAGCAGTCAGGACAGCCCCCGGGGCACTGAAGCTTTCTTT. The encoded protein is CASSQDSPRGTEAFF.

This sequence joins TRBV30 and TRBJ1-1; TRBD1 matches at 7 bases. J lost 0 bases, V lost 6 bases, and 4 bases had no gene match. Germline assignment: CDR1 GTSNPN and CDR2 SVGIG (reference sequence). The CDR3 has 13 residues. CDR3 loop: CACNRGMNTEAFF. CDR3 sequence (DNA): TGTGCCTGTAACAGGGGTATGAACACTGAAGCTTTCTTT.

V usage is TRBV30 and J usage is TRBJ2-2; 10 bases fit TRBD2. Germline-derived CDR1 and CDR2 are GTSNPN and SVGIG (reference sequence). The trim removed 7 bases at V and 3 bases at J, leaving 8 bases unmatched. The CDR3 is 15 residues long. For the CDR3, the DNA is TGTGCCTTAACTAGCGGGGCATCTTACACCGGGGAGCTGTTTTTT. Its protein is CALTSGASYTGELFF.